A single sample is the source of the 27 T cell receptor beta chains below, sequenced in a study of blood T cell repertoires in COVID-19. The protocol was immunoSEQ multiplex PCR, while the TCRdb copy is restricted to in-frame clones and leaves out a portion. The sample contains 140,000 to 150,000 clones, around nine tenths of which appear only once. Sequenced input: PBMCs or T cells enriched from blood (not recorded which). The origin of the receptors is a woman aged 25 to 39 with acute COVID-19.

The gene calls are TRBV6-4 and TRBJ2-1; 9 nucleotides match TRBD2. Germline CDR1 MRHNA, CDR2 SNTAGT. The CDR3 length is 15 residues. Trimming cost V 3 bases and J 4 bases; bases outside gene matches: 4. CDR3 nucleotides: TGTGCCAGCAGTGAACTAGCGGGTAGTTACAATGAGCAGTTCTTC. Protein product: CASSELAGSYNEQFF.

The gene calls are TRBV27 and TRBJ2-7; 9 bases agree with TRBD1. The length of the CDR3 is 15 residues. J was trimmed by 3 bases and V by 4 bases; bases with no gene match: 7. Germline V lookup: CDR1 MNHEY, CDR2 SMNVEV (reference sequence). CDR3 in amino acids: CASSSYRGRYYEQYF. CDR3 in DNA: TGTGCCAGCAGTTCCTACAGGGGGCGATACTACGAGCAGTACTTC.

The rearrangement links TRBV6-4 to TRBJ2-3; tentative D call: TRBD2 (5 bases). V was pared by 2 bases and J by 3 bases, with 9 bases between. The CDR3 sequence is 14 residues long. The V gene's germline CDR1 is MRHNA and CDR2 SNTAGT. As DNA, the CDR3 is TGTGCCAGCAGTGACGCGGGCGAAACAGATACGCAGTATTTT. Its protein is CASSDAGETDTQYF.

The V gene is TRBV28, the J gene TRBJ1-4; no clear D. This CDR3 is built from 13 residues. V lost 4 bases and J lost 8, with 11 bases in between. Germline values: CDR1 MDHEN, CDR2 SYDVKM. CDR3 amino acids: CASSSPGSEKLFF. In DNA, the CDR3 is TGTGCCAGCAGTTCACCGGGATCGGAAAAACTGTTTTTT.

This clone appeared a single time. The chain has TRBV4-1 and TRBJ2-7, with 8 nucleotides matching TRBD2. Germline CDR1 is MGHRA and CDR2 is YSYEKL. The CDR3 runs to 18 residues. The V and J ends lost 0 bases and 5 bases, in that order; junction bases with no gene match: 15. The CDR3 region has the DNA TGCGCCAGCAGCCAAGATGCCCATATAGCGGGAAGTATCAACGAGCAGTACTTC. Its protein is CASSQDAHIAGSINEQYF.

The chain combines TRBV16 with TRBJ1-1, with 9 bases fitting TRBD1. With V trimmed by 4 bases and J by 8 bases, 8 bases remained unmatched. The CDR3 runs to 14 residues. Germline-derived CDR1 and CDR2 are KGHSY and FQNENV. Written as DNA, the CDR3 is TGTGCCAGCAGCCGCCCGGGACAGGGAAACGAAGCTTTCTTT. Translating gives CASSRPGQGNEAFF. The entire variable domain, with the rest obtained from reference TRBV16 and TRBJ1-1, is as follows: GEEVAQTPKHLVRGEGQKAKLYCAPIKGHSYVFWYQQVLKNEFKFLISFQNENVFDETGMPKERFSAKCLPNSPCSLEIQATKLEDSAVYFCASSRPGQGNEAFFGQGTRLTVV.

This chain links TRBV4-1 with TRBJ2-7, with 7 bases identical to TRBD2. J was trimmed by 2 bases and V by 1 base; bases with no gene match: 11. The V gene's germline CDR1 is MGHRA and CDR2 YSYEKL. CDR3 length equals 17 residues. CDR3 residues: CASSQAIPGTIPYEQYF. The CDR3 DNA reads TGCGCCAGCAGCCAAGCCATCCCCGGGACTATCCCCTACGAGCAGTACTTC.

The chain links TRBV7-9 to TRBJ1-1; 9 bases are a match to TRBD1. CDR3 length: 16 residues. Germline CDR1 SEHNR, CDR2 FQNEAQ (reference sequence). V was pared by 5 bases and J by 6 bases, with 13 bases of the junction left unmatched. The CDR3 protein is CASSPKQGAVTPEAFF. The CDR3 region has the DNA TGTGCCAGCAGCCCTAAACAGGGGGCCGTGACTCCTGAAGCTTTCTTT.

The chain links TRBV7-9 to TRBJ1-1; D is uncertain. The CDR3 totals 12 residues. Germline V gene lookup returns CDR1 SEHNR and CDR2 FQNEAQ (reference sequence). Trimming left V 4 bases short and J 3 bases short, with 6 bases between. CDR3 in amino acids: CASSYQDTEAFF. The CDR3 bases are TGTGCCAGCAGCTACCAGGACACTGAAGCTTTCTTT.

This chain connects TRBV5-6 to TRBJ2-6; TRBD2 might be the D (5 bases). The CDR3 covers 16 residues. The V end lost 4 bases, the J end lost 0 bases, and 11 bases lay between the germline ends. CDR1 is SGHDT and CDR2 is YYEEEE in the germline V gene. The CDR3 DNA follows: TGTGCCAGCAGCGTAATCAGCGGCTCTGGGGCCAACGTCCTGACTTTC. Translating gives CASSVISGSGANVLTF.

This clone was recorded only once. This chain joins TRBV28 and TRBJ1-5; weak D call: TRBD1 (5 bases). In germline, CDR1 is MDHEN, CDR2 SYDVKM. V lost 8 bases and J lost 2, with 10 bases in between. CDR3 size: 13 residues. The CDR3 DNA follows: TGTGCCAGCTCCCAAGGGGGCAATCAGCCCCAGCATTTT. Its protein is CASSQGGNQPQHF.

The V gene is TRBV6-5, the J gene TRBJ1-5, with 7 bases that match TRBD1. Germline-derived CDR1 and CDR2 are MNHEY and SVGAGI. The length of the CDR3 is 14 residues. With V trimmed by 4 bases and J by 6 bases, 6 bases remained unmatched. The CDR3, as DNA: TGTGCCAGCAGTTCGGGGGGGGACAGTCAGCCCCAGCATTTT. Its translation: CASSSGGDSQPQHF.

This chain connects TRBV25-1 to TRBJ1-1; no reliable D call. CDR1 is MGHDK and CDR2 is SYGVNS in the germline V gene. CDR3 size: 15 residues. Trimming removed 3 bases from V and 0 bases from J, with 11 bases in between. CDR3 loop: CASSDAGVMNTEAFF. CDR3 sequence (DNA): TGTGCCAGCAGTGACGCGGGAGTCATGAACACTGAAGCTTTCTTT.

The V gene is TRBV28, the J gene TRBJ1-5; D is undetermined. The CDR3 is 14 residues long. Germline values: CDR1 MDHEN, CDR2 SYDVKM. Between the trimmed V and J ends, which lost 7 bases and 2 bases, there was a span of 12 bases. The CDR3 nucleotides are TGTGCCAGCATCCTAAGTGAAGGCAATCAGCCCCAGCATTTT. This sequence encodes CASILSEGNQPQHF.

V usage is TRBV28 and J usage is TRBJ2-1; 8 bases agree with TRBD1. CDR1 is MDHEN and CDR2 is SYDVKM in the germline V gene. CDR3 length equals 15 residues. V trimming: 3 bases; J trimming: 2 bases; junction bases outside the gene matches: 3. CDR3: CASSFLQGAYNEQFF. In DNA, the CDR3 is TGTGCCAGCAGTTTCTTACAGGGGGCCTACAATGAGCAGTTCTTC.

The chain employs TRBV24-1 and TRBJ1-2; D is unresolved. CDR1 and CDR2 (germline): KGHDR, SFDVKD. Trimming stripped 3 bases from V and 5 bases from J, with 12 bases between. This CDR3 comprises 14 residues. This chain's CDR3 is CATSDNDAGYGYTF. The CDR3 bases are TGTGCCACCAGTGATAACGACGCAGGATATGGCTACACCTTC.

The J gene is TRBJ1-5, the V gene TRBV28; TRBD1 might be the D (5 bases). The CDR3 consists of 13 residues. The V gene lost 7 bases and the J gene lost 6 bases, with 13 bases spanning the gap. The germline V gene has CDR1 MDHEN and CDR2 SYDVKM. CDR3 protein: CASKPGGSQPQHF. CDR3 nucleotides: TGTGCCAGCAAACCGGGGGGGAGTCAGCCCCAGCATTTT. The full variable domain, rest sourced from reference TRBV28 and TRBJ1-5, is DVKVTQSSRYLVKRTGEKVFLECVQDMDHENMFWYRQDPGLGLRLIYFSYDVKMKEKGDIPEGYSVSREKKERFSLILESASTNQTSMYLCASKPGGSQPQHFGDGTRLSIL.

The chain uses TRBV7-3 and TRBJ2-3; the D is unclear. Trimming removed 1 base at V and 7 bases at J, with 12 bases between. The CDR3 length is 14 residues. CDR1 is SGHTA and CDR2 is FQGTGA in the germline V gene. CDR3 DNA: TGTGCCAGCAGCTTAATTCCAGATTCGTATACGCAGTATTTT. It codes for CASSLIPDSYTQYF.

This chain connects TRBV10-1 to TRBJ2-6, with TRBD1 identical over 8 bases. Losses at the gene ends were 3 bases for V and 4 bases for J; bases not matched to a gene: 8. This CDR3 is built from 17 residues. The germline V gene has CDR1 WNHNN and CDR2 SYGVQD (reference sequence). The CDR3 loop reads CASSEADRVAGANVLTF. DNA for the CDR3: TGCGCCAGCAGTGAAGCGGACAGGGTGGCCGGGGCCAACGTCCTGACTTTC.

V and J are TRBV29-1 and TRBJ1-2; 9 bases are a match to TRBD1. J gave up 0 bases and V 6 bases, and 2 bases lay outside the gene matches. Germline V CDR1 and CDR2: SQVTM, ANQGSEA. The CDR3 totals 13 residues. The CDR3 loop reads CSVRDRANYGYTF. The CDR3 DNA reads as TGCAGCGTCCGGGACAGGGCTAACTATGGCTACACCTTC.

J is TRBJ1-2 and V is TRBV27; 9 bases agree with TRBD1. This CDR3 is 14 amino acids long. CDR1 is MNHEY and CDR2 is SMNVEV in the germline V gene (reference sequence). Trimming at V came to 5 bases and at J to 8 bases, leaving 9 bases not matched to a gene. CDR3 coding DNA: TGTGCCAGCAGTGTATTTACAGGGGGCAGCGGCTACACCTTC. Translation gives CASSVFTGGSGYTF.

The chain links TRBV4-1 to TRBJ2-3; TRBD1 matches at 9 bases. The CDR3 totals 15 residues. CDR1 MGHRA and CDR2 YSYEKL come from the germline V gene. J was trimmed by 4 bases and V by 4 bases; bases with no gene match: 6. The chain's CDR3 is CASSPGDRVSDTQYF. The CDR3 DNA sequence: TGCGCCAGCAGCCCGGGGGACAGGGTATCAGATACGCAGTATTTT.

V gene TRBV30 combines with J gene TRBJ1-4; D remains ambiguous. The germline V gene has CDR1 GTSNPN and CDR2 SVGIG (reference sequence). The CDR3 runs 13 residues. Trimming shortened V by 4 bases and J by 5 bases, and 11 bases separated the two germline ends. CDR3 sequence reads: CAWTNQRNEKLFF. As DNA, the CDR3 is TGTGCCTGGACAAACCAGCGGAATGAAAAACTGTTTTTT.

This chain links TRBV19 with TRBJ1-5, with unresolved D. CDR1 and CDR2 (germline): LNHDA, SQIVND (reference sequence). The CDR3 covers 14 residues. V lost 0 bases to trimming and J lost 3 bases, with 6 bases between them. The CDR3 protein is CASSIDLYNQPQHF. The CDR3 nucleotides are TGTGCCAGTAGTATAGATCTATACAATCAGCCCCAGCATTTT.

The gene calls are TRBV5-1 and TRBJ1-1; D gene uncertain. Germline CDR1 is SGHRS and CDR2 is YFSETQ. The CDR3 loop spans 15 amino acids. Trimming pared 4 bases from V and 3 bases from J, leaving 16 bases between. CDR3 sequence: CASSPRAQSHTEAFF. The CDR3 DNA follows: TGCGCCAGCAGCCCGCGGGCACAGAGTCACACTGAAGCTTTCTTT.

A word on this clone: One end of the junction varies from germline; a read error may be responsible. The V call is TRBV28, the J call TRBJ1-2; the D is unclear. CDR1 MDHEN and CDR2 SYDVKM come from the germline V gene. This CDR3 contains 14 residues. The CDR3 loop is CASRLLVVSYGYTF. CDR3 DNA: TGTGCCAGCAGATTATTAGTAGTCTCCTATGGCTACACCTTC.

V gene TRBV19 combines with J gene TRBJ1-1; a weak D match, TRBD1 (6 bases). The germline gives CDR1 LNHDA, CDR2 SQIVND (reference sequence). V lost 6 bases and J 4 bases, leaving 15 bases between the germline ends. The CDR3 length is 14 residues. The CDR3 region has the DNA TGTGCCAGTAGAGTACAGGGTTGGGGCACTGAAGCTTTCTTT. This codes for CASRVQGWGTEAFF.